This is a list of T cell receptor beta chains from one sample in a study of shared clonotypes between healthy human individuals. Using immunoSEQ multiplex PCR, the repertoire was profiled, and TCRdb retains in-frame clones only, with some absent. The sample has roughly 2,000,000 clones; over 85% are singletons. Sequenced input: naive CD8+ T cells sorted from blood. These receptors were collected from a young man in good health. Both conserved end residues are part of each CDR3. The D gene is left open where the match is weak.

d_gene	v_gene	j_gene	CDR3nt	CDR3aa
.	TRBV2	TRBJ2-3	TGTGCCAGTCTGGTGTGGGGCGATACGCAGTATTTT	CASLVWGDTQYF
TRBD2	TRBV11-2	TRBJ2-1	TGTGCCAGCAGCTTAGGGGGGGACTATACCAATGAGCAGTTCTTC	CASSLGGDYTNEQFF
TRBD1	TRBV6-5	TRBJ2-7	TGTGCCAGCAGTCAGGGACAGGGGAGCGAGCAGTACTTC	CASSQGQGSEQYF
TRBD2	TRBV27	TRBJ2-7	TGTGCCAGCAGTTTACTAGCGGGAGGGCCCCCGGACGAGCAGTACTTC	CASSLLAGGPPDEQYF
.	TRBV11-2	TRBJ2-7	TGTGCCAGCAGCCTCCCCGTAGGGAACGAGCAGTACTTC	CASSLPVGNEQYF
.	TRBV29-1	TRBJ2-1	TGCAGCGTCCGGGGCTCCGGGGAGCAGTTCTTC	CSVRGSGEQFF
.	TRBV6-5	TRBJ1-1	TGTGCCAGCAGTTACTCGGCCGGGGGGAACACTGAAGCTTTCTTT	CASSYSAGGNTEAFF
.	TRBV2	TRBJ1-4	TGTGCCAGCAGTGATGGGGAAAAACTGTTTTTT	CASSDGEKLFF
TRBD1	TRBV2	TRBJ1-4	TGTGCCAGCAGTGACTGGGGACAGGGAGGGGGTAATGAAAAACTGTTTTTT	CASSDWGQGGGNEKLFF
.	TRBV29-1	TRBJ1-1	TGCAGCGTCACTGGGGGGTCCCGGTTGAACACTGAAGCTTTCTTT	CSVTGGSRLNTEAFF
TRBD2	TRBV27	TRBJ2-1	TGTGCCAGCAGTTTATCCTCGCTAGCGGTGACCTACAATGAGCAGTTCTTC	CASSLSSLAVTYNEQFF
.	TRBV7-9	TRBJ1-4	TGTGCCAGCAGCTTAGGTCCGAGTAATGAAAAACTGTTTTTT	CASSLGPSNEKLFF
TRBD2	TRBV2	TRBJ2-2	TGTGCCAGCACCCAGCGGGAGGTTGCGAACACCGGGGAGCTGTTTTTT	CASTQREVANTGELFF